This T cell receptor (beta chain) was profiled in a study of cytomegalovirus exposure and HLA in healthy donors. Measured with immunoSEQ multiplex PCR; TCRdb has only the in-frame clones, and not every one. The sample lists tens of thousands of clones, 90% occurring once. The CDR3 covers 14 residues. CDR1 and CDR2 from the germline V gene are KGHSH and LQKENI. V was pared by 3 bases and J by 2 bases, with 10 bases between. The chain uses TRBV18 and TRBJ1-1; D is possibly TRBD1 (6 bases). This receptor was identified in a man between 18 and 29 years old in good health and CMV-seronegative. Specimen: PBMCs. CDR3 DNA: TGTGCCAGCTCACCGACAGGACTCAACACTGAAGCTTTCTTT. Protein sequence: CASSPTGLNTEAFF.